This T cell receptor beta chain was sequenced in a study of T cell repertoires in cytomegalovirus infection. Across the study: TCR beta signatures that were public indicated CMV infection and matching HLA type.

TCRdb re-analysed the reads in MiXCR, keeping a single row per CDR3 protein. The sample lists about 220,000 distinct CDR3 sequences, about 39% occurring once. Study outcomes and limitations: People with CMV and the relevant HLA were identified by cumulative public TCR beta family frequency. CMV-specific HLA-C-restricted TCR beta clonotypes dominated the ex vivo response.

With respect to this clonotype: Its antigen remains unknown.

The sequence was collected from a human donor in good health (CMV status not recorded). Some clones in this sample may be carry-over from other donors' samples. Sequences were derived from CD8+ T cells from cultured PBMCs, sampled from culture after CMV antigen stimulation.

CDR3 sequence reads: CASSIDRTGEETQYF. The CDR3 coding sequence is TGTGCCAGTAGTATAGACCGGACAGGGGAAGAGACCCAGTACTTC. The chain links TRBV19 to TRBJ2-5, with 9 positions matching TRBD1. Germline values: CDR1 LNHDA, CDR2 SQIVND (reference sequence). V was pared by 0 bases and J by 3 bases, with 2 bases of the junction left unmatched. The length of the CDR3 is 15 residues.